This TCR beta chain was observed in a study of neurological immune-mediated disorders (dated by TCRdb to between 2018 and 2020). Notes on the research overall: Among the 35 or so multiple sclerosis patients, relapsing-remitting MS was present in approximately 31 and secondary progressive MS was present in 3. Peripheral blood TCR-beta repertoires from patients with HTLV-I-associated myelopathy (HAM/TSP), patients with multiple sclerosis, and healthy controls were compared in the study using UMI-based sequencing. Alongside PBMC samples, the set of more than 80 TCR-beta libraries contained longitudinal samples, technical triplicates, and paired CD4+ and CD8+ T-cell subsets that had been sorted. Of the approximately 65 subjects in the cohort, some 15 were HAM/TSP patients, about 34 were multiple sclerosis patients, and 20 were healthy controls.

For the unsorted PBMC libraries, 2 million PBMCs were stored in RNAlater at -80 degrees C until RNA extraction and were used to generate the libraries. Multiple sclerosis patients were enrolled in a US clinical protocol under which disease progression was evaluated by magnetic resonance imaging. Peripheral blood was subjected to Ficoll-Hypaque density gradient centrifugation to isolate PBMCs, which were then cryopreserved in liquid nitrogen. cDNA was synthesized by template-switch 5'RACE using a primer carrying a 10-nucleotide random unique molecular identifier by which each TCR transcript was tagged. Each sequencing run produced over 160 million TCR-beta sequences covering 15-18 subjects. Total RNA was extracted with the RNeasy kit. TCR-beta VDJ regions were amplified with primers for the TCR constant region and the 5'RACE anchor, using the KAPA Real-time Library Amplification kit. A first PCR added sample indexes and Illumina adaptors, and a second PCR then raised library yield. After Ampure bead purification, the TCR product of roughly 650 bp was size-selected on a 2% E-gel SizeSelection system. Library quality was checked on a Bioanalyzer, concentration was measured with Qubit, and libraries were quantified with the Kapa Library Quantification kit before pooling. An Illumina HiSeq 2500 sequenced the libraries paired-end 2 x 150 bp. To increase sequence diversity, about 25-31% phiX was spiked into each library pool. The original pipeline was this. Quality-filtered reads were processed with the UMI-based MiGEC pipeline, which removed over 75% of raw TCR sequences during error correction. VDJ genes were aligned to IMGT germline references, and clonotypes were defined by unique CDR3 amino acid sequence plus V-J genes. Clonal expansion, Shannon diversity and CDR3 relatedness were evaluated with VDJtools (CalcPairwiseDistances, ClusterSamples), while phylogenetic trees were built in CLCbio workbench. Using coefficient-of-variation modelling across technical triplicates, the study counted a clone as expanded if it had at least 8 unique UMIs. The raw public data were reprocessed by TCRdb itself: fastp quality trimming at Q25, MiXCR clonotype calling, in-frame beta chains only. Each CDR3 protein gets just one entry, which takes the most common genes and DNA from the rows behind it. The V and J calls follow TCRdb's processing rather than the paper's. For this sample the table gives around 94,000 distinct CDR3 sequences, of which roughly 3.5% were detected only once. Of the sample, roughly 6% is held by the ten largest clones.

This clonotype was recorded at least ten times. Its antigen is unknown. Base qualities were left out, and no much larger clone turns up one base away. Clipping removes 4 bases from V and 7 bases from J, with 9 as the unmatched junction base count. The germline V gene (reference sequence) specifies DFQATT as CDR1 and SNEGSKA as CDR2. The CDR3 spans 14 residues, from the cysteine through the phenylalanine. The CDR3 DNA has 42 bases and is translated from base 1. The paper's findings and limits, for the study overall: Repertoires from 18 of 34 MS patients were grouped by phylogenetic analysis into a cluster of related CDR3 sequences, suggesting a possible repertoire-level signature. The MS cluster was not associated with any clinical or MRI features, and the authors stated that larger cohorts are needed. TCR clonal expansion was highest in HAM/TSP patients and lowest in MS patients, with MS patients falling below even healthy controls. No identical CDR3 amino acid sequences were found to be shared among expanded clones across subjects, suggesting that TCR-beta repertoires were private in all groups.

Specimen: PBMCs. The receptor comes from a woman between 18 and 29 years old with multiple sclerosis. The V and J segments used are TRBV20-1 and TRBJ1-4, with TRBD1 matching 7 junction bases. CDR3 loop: CSAITPGGGEKLFF. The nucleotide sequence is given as TGCAGTGCTATCACTCCAGGGGGTGGTGAAAAACTGTTTTTT.